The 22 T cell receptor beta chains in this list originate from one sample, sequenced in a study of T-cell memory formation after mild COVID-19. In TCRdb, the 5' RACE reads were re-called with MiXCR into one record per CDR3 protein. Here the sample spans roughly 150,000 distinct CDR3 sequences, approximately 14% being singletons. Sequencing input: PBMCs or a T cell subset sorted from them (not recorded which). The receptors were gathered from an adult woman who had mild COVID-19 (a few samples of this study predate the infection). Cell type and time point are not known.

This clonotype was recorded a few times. The CDR3 nucleotides read TGTGCCAGCAGTTATGGGCAGGGGTCCTATGGCTACACCTTC. This gives the protein CASSYGQGSYGYTF. The gene calls are TRBV6-5 and TRBJ1-2, with D perhaps TRBD1 (6 bases). The CDR3 extends over 14 amino acids. Per germline, CDR1 MNHEY and CDR2 SVGAGI. The V and J ends lost 3 bases and 4 bases respectively, with 12 bases between them.

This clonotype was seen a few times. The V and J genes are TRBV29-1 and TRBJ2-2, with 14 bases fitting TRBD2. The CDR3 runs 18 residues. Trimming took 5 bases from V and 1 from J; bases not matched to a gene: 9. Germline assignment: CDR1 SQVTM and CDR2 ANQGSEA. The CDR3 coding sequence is TGCAGCGTTTCCGGACTAGCGGGAGGAGCGGGGAACACCGGGGAGCTGTTTTTT. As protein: CSVSGLAGGAGNTGELFF.

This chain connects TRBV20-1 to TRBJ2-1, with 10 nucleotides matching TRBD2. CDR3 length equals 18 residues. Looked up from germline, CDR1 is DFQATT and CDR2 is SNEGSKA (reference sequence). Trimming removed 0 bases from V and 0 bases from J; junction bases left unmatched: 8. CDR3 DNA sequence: TGCAGTGCTAGAGACCTAGCGGGGGCCACTAACTCCTACAATGAGCAGTTCTTC. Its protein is CSARDLAGATNSYNEQFF.

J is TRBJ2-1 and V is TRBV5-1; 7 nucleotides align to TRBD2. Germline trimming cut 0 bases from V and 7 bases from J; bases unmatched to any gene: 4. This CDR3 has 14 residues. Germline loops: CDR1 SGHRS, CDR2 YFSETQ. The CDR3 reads CASSLDGRRNEQFF. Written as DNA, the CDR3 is TGCGCCAGCAGCTTGGACGGGAGGAGGAATGAGCAGTTCTTC. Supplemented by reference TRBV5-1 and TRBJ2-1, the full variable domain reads KAGVTQTPRYLIKTRGQQVTLSCSPISGHRSVSWYQQTPGQGLQFLFEYFSETQRNKGNFPGRFSGRQFSNSRSEMNVSTLELGDSALYLCASSLDGRRNEQFFGPGTRLTVL.

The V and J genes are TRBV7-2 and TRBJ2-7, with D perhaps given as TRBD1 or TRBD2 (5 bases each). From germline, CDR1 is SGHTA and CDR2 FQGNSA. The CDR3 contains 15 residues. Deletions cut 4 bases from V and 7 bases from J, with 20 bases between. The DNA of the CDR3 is TGTGCCAGCAGCTACGCCCGGGGACCAACTTATGAGCAGTACTTC. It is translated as CASSYARGPTYEQYF.

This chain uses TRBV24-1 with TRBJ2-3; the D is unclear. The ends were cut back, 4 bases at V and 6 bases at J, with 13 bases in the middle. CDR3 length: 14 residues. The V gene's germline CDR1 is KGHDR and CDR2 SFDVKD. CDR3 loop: CATSDRTWADTQYF. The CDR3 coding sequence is TGTGCCACCAGTGACCGTACTTGGGCCGATACGCAGTATTTT.

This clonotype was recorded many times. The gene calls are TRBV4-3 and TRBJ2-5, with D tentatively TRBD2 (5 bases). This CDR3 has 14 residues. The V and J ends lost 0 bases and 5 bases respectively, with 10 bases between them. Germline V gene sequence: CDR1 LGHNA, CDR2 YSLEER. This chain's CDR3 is CASSQDEGTETQYF. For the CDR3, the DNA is TGCGCCAGCAGCCAAGATGAGGGAACGGAGACCCAGTACTTC.

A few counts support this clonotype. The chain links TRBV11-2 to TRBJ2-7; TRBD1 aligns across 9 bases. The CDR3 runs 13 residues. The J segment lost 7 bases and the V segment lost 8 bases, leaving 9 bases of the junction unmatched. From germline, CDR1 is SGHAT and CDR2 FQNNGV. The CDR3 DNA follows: TGTGCCAGCTCAGGGGGACAGGGAGGTGAGCAGTACTTC. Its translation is CASSGGQGGEQYF.

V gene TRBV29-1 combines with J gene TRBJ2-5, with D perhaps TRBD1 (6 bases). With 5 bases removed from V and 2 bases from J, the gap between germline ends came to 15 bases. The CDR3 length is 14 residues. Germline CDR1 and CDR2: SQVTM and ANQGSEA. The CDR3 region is CSVRYGDKQETQYF. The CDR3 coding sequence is TGCAGCGTTAGGTATGGGGACAAACAAGAGACCCAGTACTTC.

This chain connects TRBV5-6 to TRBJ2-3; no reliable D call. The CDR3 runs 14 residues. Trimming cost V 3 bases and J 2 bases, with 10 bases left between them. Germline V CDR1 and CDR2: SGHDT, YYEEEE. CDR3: CASSWNGATDTQYF. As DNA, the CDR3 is TGTGCCAGCAGCTGGAACGGAGCCACAGATACGCAGTATTTT.

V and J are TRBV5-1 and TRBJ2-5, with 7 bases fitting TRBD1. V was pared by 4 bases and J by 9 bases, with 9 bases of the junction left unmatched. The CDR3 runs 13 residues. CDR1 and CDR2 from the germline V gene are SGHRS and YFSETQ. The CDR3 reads CASSIQQGSPQYF. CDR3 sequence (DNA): TGCGCCAGCAGCATCCAACAGGGGTCGCCCCAGTACTTC.

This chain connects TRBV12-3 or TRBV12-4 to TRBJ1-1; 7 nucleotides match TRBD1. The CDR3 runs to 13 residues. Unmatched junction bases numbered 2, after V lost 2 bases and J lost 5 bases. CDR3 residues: CASSLQGVTEAFF. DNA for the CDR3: TGTGCCAGCAGTTTACAGGGGGTAACTGAAGCTTTCTTT.

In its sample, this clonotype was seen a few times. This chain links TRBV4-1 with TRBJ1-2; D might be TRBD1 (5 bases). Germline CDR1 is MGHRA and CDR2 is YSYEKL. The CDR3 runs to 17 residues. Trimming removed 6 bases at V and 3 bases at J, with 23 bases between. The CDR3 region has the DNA TGCGCCAGCAGTACTCTTGCCCGGGGCGGAATAGACTATGGCTACACCTTC. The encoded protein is CASSTLARGGIDYGYTF.

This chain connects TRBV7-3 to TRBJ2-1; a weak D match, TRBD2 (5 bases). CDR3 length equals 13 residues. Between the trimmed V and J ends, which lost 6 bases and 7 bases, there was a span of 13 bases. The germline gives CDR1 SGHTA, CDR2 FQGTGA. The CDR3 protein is CASRTTPGNEQFF. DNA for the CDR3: TGTGCCAGCAGAACAACGCCGGGGAATGAGCAGTTCTTC.

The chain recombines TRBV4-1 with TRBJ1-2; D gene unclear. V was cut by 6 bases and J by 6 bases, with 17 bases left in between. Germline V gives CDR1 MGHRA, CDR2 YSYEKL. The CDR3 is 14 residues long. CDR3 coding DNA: TGCGCCAGCAGACCCGAACCCAACTTGGATGGCTACACCTTC. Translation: CASRPEPNLDGYTF.

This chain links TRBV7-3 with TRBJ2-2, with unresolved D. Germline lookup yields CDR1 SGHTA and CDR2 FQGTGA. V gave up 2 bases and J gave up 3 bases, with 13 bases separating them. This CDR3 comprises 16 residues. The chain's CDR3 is CASSLWSGRYTGELFF. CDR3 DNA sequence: TGTGCCAGCAGCTTATGGTCCGGACGGTACACCGGGGAGCTGTTTTTT.

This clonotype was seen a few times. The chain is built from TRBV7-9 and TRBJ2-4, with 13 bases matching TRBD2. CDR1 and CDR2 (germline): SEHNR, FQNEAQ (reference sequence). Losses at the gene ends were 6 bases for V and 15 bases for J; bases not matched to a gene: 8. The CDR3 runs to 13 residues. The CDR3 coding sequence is TGTGCCAGCAGTCTCGGACTAGCGGGGGATAGGTACTTC. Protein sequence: CASSLGLAGDRYF.

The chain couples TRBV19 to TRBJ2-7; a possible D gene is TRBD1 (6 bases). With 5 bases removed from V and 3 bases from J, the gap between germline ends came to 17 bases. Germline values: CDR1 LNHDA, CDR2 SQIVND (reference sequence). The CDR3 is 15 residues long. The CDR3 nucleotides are TGTGCCAGTAGTGCGACCCGTAAGACAGGCTACGAGCAGTACTTC. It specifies CASSATRKTGYEQYF.

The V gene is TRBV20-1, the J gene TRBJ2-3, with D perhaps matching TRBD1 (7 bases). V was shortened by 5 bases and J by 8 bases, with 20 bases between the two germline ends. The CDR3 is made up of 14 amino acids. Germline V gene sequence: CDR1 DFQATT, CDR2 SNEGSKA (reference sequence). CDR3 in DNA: TGCAGTGCTTCCGGGACAGTAAGGGGAGGTACGCAGTATTTT. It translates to CSASGTVRGGTQYF.

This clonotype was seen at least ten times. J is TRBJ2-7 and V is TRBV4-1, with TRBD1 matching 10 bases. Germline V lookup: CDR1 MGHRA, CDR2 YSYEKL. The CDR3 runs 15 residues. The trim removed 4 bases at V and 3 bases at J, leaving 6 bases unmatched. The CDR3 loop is CASSPLRTGGYEQYF. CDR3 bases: TGCGCCAGCAGCCCCCTCCGGACAGGGGGCTACGAGCAGTACTTC.

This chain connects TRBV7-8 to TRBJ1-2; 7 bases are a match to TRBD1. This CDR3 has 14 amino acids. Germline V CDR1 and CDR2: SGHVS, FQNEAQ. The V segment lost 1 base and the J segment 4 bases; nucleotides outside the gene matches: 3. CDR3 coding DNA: TGTGCCAGCAGCTTAGTCAGGGGGGGCTATGGCTACACCTTC. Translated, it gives CASSLVRGGYGYTF.

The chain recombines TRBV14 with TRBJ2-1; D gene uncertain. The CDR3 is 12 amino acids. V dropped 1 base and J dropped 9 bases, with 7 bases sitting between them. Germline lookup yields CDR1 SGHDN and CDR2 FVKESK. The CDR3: CASSQGIFEQFF. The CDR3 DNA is TGTGCCAGCAGCCAAGGGATTTTTGAGCAGTTCTTC.